Presented here are 3 T cell receptor beta chains from one specimen sequenced in a study of post-analysis software for immune sequencing data. Study-level findings and limits: TRBV5-6, TRBV5-1 and TRBV20-1 were among roughly five TRBV segments more frequent in patients than controls.

Included in the TCR beta cDNA libraries were unique molecular identifiers. TCRdb re-analysed the PCR reads in MiXCR, keeping a single row per CDR3 protein. This sample has about 680,000 distinct CDR3 sequences, with 55% to 60% found just once. These receptors' targets are unknown. The source material was blood. The receptors were gathered from a girl aged 2 to 10 with multiple sclerosis.

This clonotype was counted many times. The V call is TRBV7-8, the J call TRBJ2-1; 12 positions agree with TRBD2. Germline values: CDR1 SGHVS, CDR2 FQNEAQ. This CDR3 is built from 16 residues. The V segment lost 5 bases and the J segment 10 bases; nucleotides outside the gene matches: 12. CDR3 nucleotides: TGTGCCAGCAGCCAACGACTAGCGGGGGCTAGCGGGGAGCAGTTCTTC. It is translated as CASSQRLAGASGEQFF.

To note about this clonotype: Mismatch with germline at one junction end may stem from a read error. The chain links TRBV7-2 to TRBJ2-7; D may be TRBD2 (5 bases). TRBJ2-5 explains the end of the DNA better; the J call may be wrong. CDR3 length: 14 amino acids. The germline gives CDR1 SGHTA, CDR2 FQGNSA. The CDR3 loop is CAGSLDSSKETQYF. The CDR3 DNA reads as TGTGCCGGCAGCTTAGATTCTAGCAAAGAGACCCAGTACTTC.

The rearrangement uses TRBV6-2 or TRBV6-3 and TRBJ2-7; 10 bases match TRBD1. V shed 6 bases, J shed 2 bases, and the junction held 19 bases outside the gene matches. This CDR3 contains 19 residues. Germline loops: CDR1 MNHEY, CDR2 SVGEGT. CDR3 sequence reads: CASSPGLFVGTGEPYEQYF. The CDR3 nucleotides are TGTGCCAGCAGCCCGGGCCTCTTTGTAGGGACAGGGGAACCCTACGAGCAGTACTTC.